The T cell receptor (beta chain) under discussion was sequenced for a study of cytomegalovirus exposure and HLA in healthy donors. Study-level information: Early released data had about 85 million unique TCRs, all coming from HLA-typed donors. Findings and limits, study-wide: On later analysis, the bulk of CMV-associated TCR beta chains appeared to be HLA-restricted.

For this clone: As yet, its antigen is unknown.

This CDR3 is built from 15 residues. After removal of 2 bases from V and 8 bases from J, the junction contained 9 bases not matched to a gene. From germline, CDR1 is MNHNS and CDR2 SASEGT. The PCR had 60 Vbeta and 13 Jbeta primers. Only in-frame clones appear in the TCRdb table, and some are missing; sequencing was by immunoSEQ multiplex PCR. The table lists some 190,000 clones, roughly 80% of them singletons. This clonotype was obtained from a male donor in good health and CMV-seronegative. The sample taken for sequencing was PBMCs. The J gene is TRBJ1-2, the V gene TRBV6-1, with 9 positions matching TRBD1. The CDR3 DNA reads TGTGCCAGCAGTGAATATGTCACAGGGGGCTTCGGCTACACCTTC. Protein sequence: CASSEYVTGGFGYTF.